These 3 T cell receptor beta chains came from one sample sequenced in a study of cytomegalovirus exposure and HLA in healthy donors. PCR was performed using 60 Vbeta and 13 Jbeta primers. Sequencing used immunoSEQ multiplex PCR; TCRdb keeps in-frame clones, though not all of them. The sample includes more than 110,000 clones, 70% to 80% of them seen just once. Material for sequencing was PBMCs. Receptors were obtained from a female donor in good health and CMV-seronegative.

This clone was seen a single time. The chain couples TRBV9 to TRBJ2-3, with TRBD2 matching over 7 bases. CDR1 is SGDLS, CDR2 YYNGEE, per germline. V lost 5 bases, J lost 5 bases, and 8 bases stayed unmatched. CDR3 length: 14 amino acids. The CDR3 protein is CASSWREFRDTQYF. CDR3 nucleotide sequence: TGTGCCAGCAGTTGGCGGGAGTTCAGAGATACGCAGTATTTT.

In this sample, this clone turned up a few times. V is TRBV7-2 and J is TRBJ1-5; D remains unclear. This CDR3 has 12 amino acids. Germline V gives CDR1 SGHTA, CDR2 FQGNSA. The V gene lost 3 bases and the J gene lost 4 bases, with 4 bases spanning the gap. The CDR3 coding sequence is TGTGCCAGCAGCTTCCCTAATCAGCCCCAGCATTTT. Translated: CASSFPNQPQHF.

This clone came up a few times. The chain joins TRBV7-9 to TRBJ2-5; no reliable D call. Germline values: CDR1 SEHNR, CDR2 FQNEAQ (reference sequence). This CDR3 is 16 amino acids long. V shed 5 bases and J shed 3 bases, with 19 bases lying between them. The CDR3 loop is CASSPRPQQIKETQYF. The CDR3 DNA sequence: TGTGCCAGCAGCCCGAGGCCCCAGCAAATTAAAGAGACCCAGTACTTC.